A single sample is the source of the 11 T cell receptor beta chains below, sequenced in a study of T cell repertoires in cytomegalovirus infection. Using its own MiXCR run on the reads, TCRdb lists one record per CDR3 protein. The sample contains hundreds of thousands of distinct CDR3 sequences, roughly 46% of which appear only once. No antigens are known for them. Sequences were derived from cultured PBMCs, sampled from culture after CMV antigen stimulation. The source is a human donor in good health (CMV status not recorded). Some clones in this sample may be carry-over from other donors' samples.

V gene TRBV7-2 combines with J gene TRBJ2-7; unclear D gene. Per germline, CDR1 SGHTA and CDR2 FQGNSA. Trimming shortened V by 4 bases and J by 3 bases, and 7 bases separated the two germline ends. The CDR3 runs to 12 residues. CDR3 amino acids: CASSSPRYEQYF. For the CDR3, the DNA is TGTGCCAGCAGCTCCCCTCGCTACGAGCAGTACTTC.

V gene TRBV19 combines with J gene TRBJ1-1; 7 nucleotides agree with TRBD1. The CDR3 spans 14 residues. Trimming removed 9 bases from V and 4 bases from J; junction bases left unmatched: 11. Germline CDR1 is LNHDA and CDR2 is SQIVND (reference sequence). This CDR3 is CASRTRQGGTEAFF. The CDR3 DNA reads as TGTGCCAGCAGGACCCGACAGGGTGGCACTGAAGCTTTCTTT.

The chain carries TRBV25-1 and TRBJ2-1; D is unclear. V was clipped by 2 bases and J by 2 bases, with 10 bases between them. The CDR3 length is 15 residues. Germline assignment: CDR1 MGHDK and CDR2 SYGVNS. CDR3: CASSEGRFPYNEQFF. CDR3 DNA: TGTGCCAGCAGTGAAGGCAGATTCCCCTACAATGAGCAGTTCTTC.

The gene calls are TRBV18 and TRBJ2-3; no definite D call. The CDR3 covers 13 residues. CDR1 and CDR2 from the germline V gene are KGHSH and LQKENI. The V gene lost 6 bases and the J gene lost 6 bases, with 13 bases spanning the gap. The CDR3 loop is CASSRNRADTQYF. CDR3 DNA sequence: TGTGCCAGCTCGCGGAACAGAGCTGATACGCAGTATTTT.

CDR3 region: CASSQARLFGAPEEGYTF. Written as DNA, the CDR3 is TGCGCCAGCAGCCAAGCCCGGCTTTTTGGGGCACCGGAGGAGGGCTACACCTTC. The chain employs TRBV4-1 and TRBJ1-2, with D possibly being TRBD1 (5 bases). The V and J ends lost 1 base and 8 bases respectively, with 26 bases between them. Per the germline V gene, CDR1 is MGHRA and CDR2 is YSYEKL. This CDR3 is built from 18 residues.

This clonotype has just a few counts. For the CDR3, the DNA is TGTGCCACCAACCCAGGAGAGACCCAGTACTTC. It specifies CATNPGETQYF. V is TRBV7-2 and J is TRBJ2-5; D is ambiguous. This CDR3 comprises 11 residues. V lost 10 bases to trimming and J lost 4 bases, with 10 bases between them. CDR1 and CDR2 (germline): SGHTA, FQGNSA.

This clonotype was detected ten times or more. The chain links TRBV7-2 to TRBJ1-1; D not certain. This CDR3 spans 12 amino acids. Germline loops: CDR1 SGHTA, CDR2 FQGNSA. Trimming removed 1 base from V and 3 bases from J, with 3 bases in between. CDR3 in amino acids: CASSLGYTEAFF. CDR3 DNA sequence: TGTGCCAGCAGCTTAGGGTACACTGAAGCTTTCTTT. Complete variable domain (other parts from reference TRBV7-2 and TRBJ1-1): GAGVSQSPSNKVTEKGKDVELRCDPISGHTALYWYRQSLGQGLEFLIYFQGNSAPDKSGLPSDRFSAERTGGSVSTLTIQRTQQEDSAVYLCASSLGYTEAFFGQGTRLTVV.

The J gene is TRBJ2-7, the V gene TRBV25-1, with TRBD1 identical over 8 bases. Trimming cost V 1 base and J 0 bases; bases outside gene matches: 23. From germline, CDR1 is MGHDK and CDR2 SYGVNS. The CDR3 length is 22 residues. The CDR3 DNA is TGTGCCAGCAGTGAATGGGCATTTTTCCCGCCAGGGGGCAAAACACACTCCTACGAGCAGTACTTC. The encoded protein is CASSEWAFFPPGGKTHSYEQYF.

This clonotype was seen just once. This chain's CDR3 is CSAQSEGPYNEQFF. The CDR3, as DNA: TGCAGCGCCCAGTCGGAGGGCCCCTACAATGAGCAGTTCTTC. V and J are TRBV29-1 and TRBJ2-1, with D possibly matching TRBD2 (6 bases). The CDR3 consists of 14 residues. The germline gives CDR1 SQVTM, CDR2 ANQGSEA. Trimming cost V 7 bases and J 2 bases, with 15 bases left between them.

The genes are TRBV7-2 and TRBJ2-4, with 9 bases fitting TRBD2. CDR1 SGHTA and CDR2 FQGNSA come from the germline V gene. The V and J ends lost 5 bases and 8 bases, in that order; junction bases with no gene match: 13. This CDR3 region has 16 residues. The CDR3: CASSDLAGTVMDIQYF. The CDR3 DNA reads TGTGCCAGCAGCGATCTAGCGGGGACCGTTATGGACATTCAGTACTTC.

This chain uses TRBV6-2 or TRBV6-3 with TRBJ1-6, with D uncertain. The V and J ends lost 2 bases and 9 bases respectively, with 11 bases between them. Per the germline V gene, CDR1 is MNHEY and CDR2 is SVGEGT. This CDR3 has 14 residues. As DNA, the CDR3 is TGTGCCAGCAGTTACCTAATCATGGGTTCACCCCTCCACTTT. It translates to CASSYLIMGSPLHF.